Each of the 14 T cell receptor beta chains below was sequenced from the same sample in a study of blood T cells in healthy people across ages. Alongside a J-beta primer mix, a sample-barcoded 5' primer served in a second PCR lasting about 6 to 11 cycles. TCRdb reprocessed the 5' RACE reads via MiXCR and lists one record per CDR3 protein. This table has hundreds of thousands of distinct CDR3 sequences, roughly 41% appearing once. The sample consisted of blood. The receptors derive from a woman aged 60-75 years in good health.

This chain joins TRBV28 and TRBJ2-5; a possible D gene is TRBD2 (6 bases). Germline CDR1 and CDR2: MDHEN and SYDVKM. V was cut by 3 bases and J by 5 bases, with 10 bases left in between. The CDR3 consists of 13 residues. The CDR3 DNA sequence: TGTGCCAGCAGTTTCTCCGCGGGGGAGACCCAGTACTTC. It is translated as CASSFSAGETQYF.

This clonotype was seen only a few times. The chain couples TRBV6-2 or TRBV6-3 to TRBJ2-3; 9 bases are a match to TRBD1. The germline gives CDR1 MNHEY, CDR2 SVGEGT. V gave up 6 bases and J gave up 3 bases; unmatched junction bases: 7. The CDR3 consists of 15 residues. The chain's CDR3 is CASSRGTGWTDTQYF. CDR3 bases: TGTGCCAGCAGCCGCGGGACAGGGTGGACAGATACGCAGTATTTT.

About this clonotype: This may arise from a read error, as a much more abundant clone is one base away. J is TRBJ1-5 and V is TRBV20-1, with D perhaps matching TRBD1 (6 bases). Trimming shortened V by 3 bases and J by 4 bases, and 10 bases separated the two germline ends. This CDR3 has 13 amino acids. The germline V gene has CDR1 DFQATT and CDR2 SNEGSKA (reference sequence). Written as DNA, the CDR3 is TGCAGTGCTAGGGAGGACAGAAATCAGCCCCAGCATTTT. This codes for CSAREDRNQPQHF.

Note on this clonotype: It may be a read error: a sequence one base away is much more abundant. V is TRBV7-3 and J is TRBJ2-1; D possibly corresponds to TRBD2 (6 bases). Germline V gene sequence: CDR1 SGHTA, CDR2 FQGTGA. The CDR3 has 12 amino acids. CDR3 DNA sequence: TGTGCCTGCAGCCCGGACTATGGTGAGCAGTTCTTC. It codes for CACSPDYGEQFF. Full variable domain (outside the CDR3, taken from reference TRBV7-3 and TRBJ2-1): GAGVSQTPSNKVTEKGKYVELRCDPISGHTALYWYRQSLGQGPEFLIYFQGTGAADDSGLPNDRFFAVRPEGSVSTLKIQRTERGDSAVYLCACSPDYGEQFFGPGTRLTVL.

This clonotype was seen a handful of times. The chain has TRBV20-1 and TRBJ2-5; 8 bases agree with TRBD2. This CDR3 is built from 14 residues. J lost 5 bases, V lost 4 bases, and 9 bases had no gene match. Germline values: CDR1 DFQATT, CDR2 SNEGSKA (reference sequence). The chain's CDR3 is CSAITGGAAETQYF. Here the CDR3 DNA reads TGCAGTGCTATCACGGGGGGGGCGGCGGAGACCCAGTACTTC.

The chain uses TRBV29-1 and TRBJ2-5, with TRBD2 matching over 9 bases. The J call may be mistaken, given a closer DNA end match to TRBJ2-7. The germline V gene encodes CDR1 SQVTM and CDR2 ANQGSEA. The CDR3 has 14 amino acids. For the CDR3, the DNA is TGCAGCGTTGGCCCTAGCGGGGCAGAATACGAGCAGTACTTC. Amino acid sequence: CSVGPSGAEYEQYF.

This chain connects TRBV4-1 to TRBJ2-3, with D possibly being TRBD1 or TRBD2 (5 bases each). CDR1 is MGHRA and CDR2 is YSYEKL in the germline V gene. This CDR3 has 14 amino acids. Trimming took 4 bases from V and 4 from J, leaving 12 bases between them. The CDR3 region has the DNA TGCGCCAGCAGCCCCGGGGCCCCCCCAGATACGCAGTATTTT. This codes for CASSPGAPPDTQYF.

This clonotype came up a few times. This sequence joins TRBV5-1 and TRBJ2-6; the match to TRBD2 covers 8 bases. V was pared by 0 bases and J by 0 bases, with 2 bases of the junction left unmatched. The CDR3 is made up of 17 amino acids. Germline loops: CDR1 SGHRS, CDR2 YFSETQ. The CDR3 coding sequence is TGCGCCAGCAGCTTGGGCGGGACTAGCTCTGGGGCCAACGTCCTGACTTTC. The encoded protein is CASSLGGTSSGANVLTF.

The CDR3 DNA is TGTGCCACCAGCAGAGTAGGGAGCAATCAGCCCCAGCATTTT. Amino acid sequence: CATSRVGSNQPQHF. This chain uses TRBV15 with TRBJ1-5, with D uncertain. Germline assignment: CDR1 LNHNV and CDR2 YYDKDF (reference sequence). Trimming removed 1 base from V and 1 base from J, with 5 bases in between. There are 14 residues in the CDR3.

The V gene is TRBV5-1, the J gene TRBJ2-3, with TRBD2 identical over 11 bases. Per germline, CDR1 SGHRS and CDR2 YFSETQ. The CDR3 covers 17 residues. Trimming cost V 2 bases and J 3 bases; bases outside gene matches: 8. CDR3 amino acids: CASSLPSGGLGTDTQYF. The CDR3 nucleotides are TGCGCCAGCAGCTTACCTAGCGGGGGGCTAGGGACAGATACGCAGTATTTT.

This clonotype occurred a few times. The chain carries TRBV11-3 and TRBJ2-2; no reliable D call. Looked up from germline, CDR1 is SGHNT and CDR2 is YENEEA. V gave up 2 bases and J gave up 0 bases, with 10 bases separating them. The CDR3 contains 16 residues. CDR3 in amino acids: CASSLSPDANTGELFF. DNA of the CDR3: TGTGCCAGCAGCTTAAGCCCAGACGCGAACACCGGGGAGCTGTTTTTT.

The rearrangement links TRBV20-1 to TRBJ1-2; perhaps TRBD1 as D (5 bases). The CDR3 is made up of 15 amino acids. Germline V gene sequence: CDR1 DFQATT, CDR2 SNEGSKA (reference sequence). V was shortened by 0 bases and J by 3 bases, with 14 bases between the two germline ends. CDR3 region: CSARDAKSGYYGYTF. In nucleotides, the CDR3 is TGCAGTGCTAGAGACGCGAAGTCAGGGTACTATGGCTACACCTTC.

The count of this clonotype is one. This may be a read error: a much more frequent sequence differs by one nucleotide. This chain connects TRBV25-1 to TRBJ2-1; D is unclear. Germline CDR1 is MGHDK and CDR2 is SYGVNS. The CDR3 length is 14 residues. V lost 3 bases, J lost 0 bases, and 6 bases lay in between. The CDR3 is CASSDSISYNEQFF. DNA for the CDR3: TGTGCCAGCAGTGATTCGATCTCCTACAATGAGCAGTTCTTC.

In its sample, this clonotype was seen many times. The genes are TRBV29-1 and TRBJ2-5; D possibly corresponds to TRBD2 (5 bases). CDR1 SQVTM and CDR2 ANQGSEA come from the germline V gene. Trimming shortened V by 0 bases and J by 0 bases, and 11 bases separated the two germline ends. The CDR3 is 15 amino acids. DNA of the CDR3: TGCAGCGTTGAAGATCCTGGGAGTTACCAAGAGACCCAGTACTTC. It encodes CSVEDPGSYQETQYF.